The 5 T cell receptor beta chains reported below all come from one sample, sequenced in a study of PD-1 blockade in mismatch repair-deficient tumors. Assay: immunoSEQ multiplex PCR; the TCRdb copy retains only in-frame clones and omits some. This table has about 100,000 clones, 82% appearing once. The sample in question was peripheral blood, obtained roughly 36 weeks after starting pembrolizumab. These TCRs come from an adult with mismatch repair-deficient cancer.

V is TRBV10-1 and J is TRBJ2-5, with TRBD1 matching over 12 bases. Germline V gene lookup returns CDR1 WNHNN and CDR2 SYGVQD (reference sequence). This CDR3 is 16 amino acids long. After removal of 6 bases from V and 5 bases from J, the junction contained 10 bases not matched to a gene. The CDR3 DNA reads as TGCGCCAGCAGCGTGGGACAGGGGGCGGGGGGTGAGACCCAGTACTTC. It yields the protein CASSVGQGAGGETQYF.

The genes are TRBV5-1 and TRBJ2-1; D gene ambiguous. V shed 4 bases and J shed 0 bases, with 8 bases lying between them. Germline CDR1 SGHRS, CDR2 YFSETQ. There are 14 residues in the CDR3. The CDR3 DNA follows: TGCGCCAGCAGCCGGCGGATCTCCTACAATGAGCAGTTCTTC. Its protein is CASSRRISYNEQFF.

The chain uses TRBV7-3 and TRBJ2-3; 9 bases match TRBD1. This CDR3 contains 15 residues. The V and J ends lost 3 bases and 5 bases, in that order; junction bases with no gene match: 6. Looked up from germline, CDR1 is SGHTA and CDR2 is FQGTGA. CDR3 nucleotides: TGTGCCAGCAGCTTTAGTGGGACAGGGAGAGATACGCAGTATTTT. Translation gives CASSFSGTGRDTQYF.

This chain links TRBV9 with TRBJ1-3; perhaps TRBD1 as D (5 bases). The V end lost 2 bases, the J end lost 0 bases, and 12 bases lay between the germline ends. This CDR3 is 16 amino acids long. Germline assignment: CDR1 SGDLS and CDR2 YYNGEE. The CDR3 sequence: CASSVGLLFSGNTIYF. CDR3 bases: TGTGCCAGCAGCGTGGGACTGCTTTTCTCTGGAAACACCATATATTTT. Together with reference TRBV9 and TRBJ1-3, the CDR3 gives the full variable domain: DSGVTQTPKHLITATGQRVTLRCSPRSGDLSVYWYQQSLDQGLQFLIQYYNGEERAKGNILERFSAQQFPDLHSELNLSSLELGDSALYFCASSVGLLFSGNTIYFGEGSWLTVV.

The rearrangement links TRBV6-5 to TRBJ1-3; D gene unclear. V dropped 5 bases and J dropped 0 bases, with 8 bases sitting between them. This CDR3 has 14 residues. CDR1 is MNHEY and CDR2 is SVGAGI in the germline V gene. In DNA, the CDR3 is TGTGCCAGCAGTGGCCGGCCCTCTGGAAACACCATATATTTT. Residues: CASSGRPSGNTIYF.